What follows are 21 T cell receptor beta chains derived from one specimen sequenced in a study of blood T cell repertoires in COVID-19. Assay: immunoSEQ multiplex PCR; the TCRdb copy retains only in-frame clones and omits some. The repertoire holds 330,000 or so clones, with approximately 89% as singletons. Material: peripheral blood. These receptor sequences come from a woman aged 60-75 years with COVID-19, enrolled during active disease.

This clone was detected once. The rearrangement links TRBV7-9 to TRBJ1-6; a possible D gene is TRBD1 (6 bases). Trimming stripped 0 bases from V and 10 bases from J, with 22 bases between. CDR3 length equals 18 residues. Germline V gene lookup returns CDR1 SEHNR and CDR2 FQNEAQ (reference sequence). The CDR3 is CASSLAPGQMKIWSPLHF. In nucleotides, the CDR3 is TGTGCCAGCAGCTTAGCTCCGGGACAAATGAAAATCTGGTCACCCCTCCACTTT.

CDR3: CAGSGASGNTIYF. The CDR3 DNA reads TGTGCCGGTTCTGGGGCTTCTGGAAACACCATATATTTT. The V call is TRBV2, the J call TRBJ1-3, with a tentative D call TRBD1 (5 bases). This CDR3 is 13 amino acids long. Trimming shortened V by 11 bases and J by 1 base, and 12 bases separated the two germline ends. Germline CDR1 SNHLY, CDR2 FYNNEI.

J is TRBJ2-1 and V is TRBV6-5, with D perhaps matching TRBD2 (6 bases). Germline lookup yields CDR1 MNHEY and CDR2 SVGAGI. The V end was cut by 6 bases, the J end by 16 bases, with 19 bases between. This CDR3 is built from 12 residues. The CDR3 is CASSPSTSSVFF. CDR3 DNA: TGTGCCAGCAGCCCGTCTACTAGCAGCGTATTCTTC.

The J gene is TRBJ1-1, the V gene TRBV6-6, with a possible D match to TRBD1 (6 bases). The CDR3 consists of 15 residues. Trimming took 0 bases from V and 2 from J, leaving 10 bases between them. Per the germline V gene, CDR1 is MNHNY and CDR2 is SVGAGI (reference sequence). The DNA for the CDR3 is TGTGCCAGCAGTTACTCGAGGACAGACAACACTGAAGCTTTCTTT. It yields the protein CASSYSRTDNTEAFF.

CDR3 loop: CASPGTGGWNNNNEQFF. In DNA form, the CDR3 reads TGTGCCAGTCCCGGGACAGGGGGCTGGAACAACAACAATGAGCAGTTCTTC. The V and J genes are TRBV2 and TRBJ2-1; 12 bases line up with TRBD1. Germline V gives CDR1 SNHLY, CDR2 FYNNEI. This CDR3 has 17 residues. The ends lost 9 bases at V and 5 bases at J; junction bases unmatched: 14.

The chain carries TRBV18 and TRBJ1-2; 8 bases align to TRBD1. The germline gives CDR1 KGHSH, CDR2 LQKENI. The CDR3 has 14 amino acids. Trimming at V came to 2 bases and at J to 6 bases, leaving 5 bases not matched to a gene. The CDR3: CASSPDLGQDGYTF. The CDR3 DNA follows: TGTGCCAGCTCACCAGACTTGGGACAGGATGGCTACACCTTC.

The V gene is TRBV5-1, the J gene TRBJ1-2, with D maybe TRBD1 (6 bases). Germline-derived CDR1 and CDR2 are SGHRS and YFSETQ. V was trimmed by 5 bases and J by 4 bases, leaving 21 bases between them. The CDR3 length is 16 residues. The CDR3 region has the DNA TGCGCCAGCAGGCCGGAACGGGCACAGGGCTTCTATGGCTACACCTTC. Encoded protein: CASRPERAQGFYGYTF.

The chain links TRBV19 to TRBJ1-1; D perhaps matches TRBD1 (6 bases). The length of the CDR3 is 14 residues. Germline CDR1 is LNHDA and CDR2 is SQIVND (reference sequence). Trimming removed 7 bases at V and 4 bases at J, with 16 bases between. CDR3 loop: CASKKGDRRTEAFF. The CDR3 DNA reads TGTGCCAGTAAAAAGGGGGACCGCCGCACTGAAGCTTTCTTT.

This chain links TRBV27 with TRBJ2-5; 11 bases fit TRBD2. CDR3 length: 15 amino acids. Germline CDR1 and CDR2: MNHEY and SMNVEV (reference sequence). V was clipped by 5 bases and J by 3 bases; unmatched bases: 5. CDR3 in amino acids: CASSVSSGGKETQYF. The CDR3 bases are TGTGCCAGCAGTGTCTCTAGCGGGGGGAAAGAGACCCAGTACTTC.

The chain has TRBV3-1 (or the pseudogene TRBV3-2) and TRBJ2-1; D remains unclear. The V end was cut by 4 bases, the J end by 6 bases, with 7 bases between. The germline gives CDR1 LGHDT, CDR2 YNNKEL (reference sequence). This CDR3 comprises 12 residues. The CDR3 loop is CASSRLSNEQFF. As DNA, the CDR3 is TGTGCCAGCAGCCGACTGAGCAATGAGCAGTTCTTC.

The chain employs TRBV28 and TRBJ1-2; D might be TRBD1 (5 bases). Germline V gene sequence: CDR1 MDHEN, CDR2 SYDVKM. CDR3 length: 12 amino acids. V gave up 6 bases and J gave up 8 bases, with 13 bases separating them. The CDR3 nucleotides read TGTGCCAGCAGCCGCGGGGGGAGAGGCTACACCTTC. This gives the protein CASSRGGRGYTF.

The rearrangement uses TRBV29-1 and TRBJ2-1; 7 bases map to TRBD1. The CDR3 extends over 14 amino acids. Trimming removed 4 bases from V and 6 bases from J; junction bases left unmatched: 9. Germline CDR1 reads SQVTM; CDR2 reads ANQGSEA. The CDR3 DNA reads TGCAGCGTTGTATGGTCGACAGGGACCAATGAGCAGTTCTTC. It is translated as CSVVWSTGTNEQFF.

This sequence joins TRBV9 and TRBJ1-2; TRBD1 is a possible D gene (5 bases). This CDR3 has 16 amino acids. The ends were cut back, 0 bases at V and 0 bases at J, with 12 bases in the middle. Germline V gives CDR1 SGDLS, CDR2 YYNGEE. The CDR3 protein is CASSVGGAVANYGYTF. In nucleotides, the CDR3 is TGTGCCAGCAGCGTAGGTGGGGCGGTTGCTAACTATGGCTACACCTTC.

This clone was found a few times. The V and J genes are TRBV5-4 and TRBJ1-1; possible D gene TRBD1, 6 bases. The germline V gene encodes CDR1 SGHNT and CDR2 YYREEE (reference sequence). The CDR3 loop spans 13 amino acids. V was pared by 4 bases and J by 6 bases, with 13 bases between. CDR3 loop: CASSGTGFSEAFF. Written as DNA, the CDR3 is TGTGCCAGCAGCGGAACAGGGTTCTCTGAAGCTTTCTTT.

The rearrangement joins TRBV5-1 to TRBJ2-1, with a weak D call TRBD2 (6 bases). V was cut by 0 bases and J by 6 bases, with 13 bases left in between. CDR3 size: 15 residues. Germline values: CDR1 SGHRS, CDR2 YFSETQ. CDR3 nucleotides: TGCGCCAGCAGCTTGGCGGCGGGGATCCGCAATGAGCAGTTCTTC. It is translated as CASSLAAGIRNEQFF.

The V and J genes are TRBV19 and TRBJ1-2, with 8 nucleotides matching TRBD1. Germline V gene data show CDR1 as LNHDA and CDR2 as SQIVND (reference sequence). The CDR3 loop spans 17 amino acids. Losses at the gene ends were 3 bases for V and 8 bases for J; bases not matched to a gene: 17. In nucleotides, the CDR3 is TGTGCCAGTAGTATCCCCCGCGGGACAGGCGAACTGCTGGGCTACACCTTC. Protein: CASSIPRGTGELLGYTF.

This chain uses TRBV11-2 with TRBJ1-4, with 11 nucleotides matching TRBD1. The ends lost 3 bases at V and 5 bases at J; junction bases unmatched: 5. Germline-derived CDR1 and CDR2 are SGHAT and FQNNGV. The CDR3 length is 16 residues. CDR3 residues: CASSLGDRGRNEKLFF. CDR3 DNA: TGTGCCAGCAGCTTGGGGGACAGGGGGAGAAATGAAAAACTGTTTTTT.

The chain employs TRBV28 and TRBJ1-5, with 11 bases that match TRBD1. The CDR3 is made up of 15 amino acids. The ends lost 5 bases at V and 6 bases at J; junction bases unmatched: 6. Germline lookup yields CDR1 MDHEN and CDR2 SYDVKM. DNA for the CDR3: TGTGCCAGCAGTGTACGGGACAGGGGGGTTCAGCCCCAGCATTTT. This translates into CASSVRDRGVQPQHF.

CDR3 region: CASSYGNPWTEAFF. The CDR3 nucleotides are TGTGCCAGCAGTTACGGCAACCCTTGGACTGAAGCTTTCTTT. The V and J genes are TRBV6-2 or TRBV6-3 and TRBJ1-1; D is uncertain. There are 14 residues in the CDR3. The V and J ends lost 2 bases and 5 bases respectively, with 12 bases between them. CDR1 and CDR2 (germline): MNHEY, SVGEGT.

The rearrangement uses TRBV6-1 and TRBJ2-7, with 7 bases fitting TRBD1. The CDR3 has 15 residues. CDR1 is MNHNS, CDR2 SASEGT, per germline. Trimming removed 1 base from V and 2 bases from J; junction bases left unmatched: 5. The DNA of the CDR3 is TGTGCCAGCAGTGAAGTCCACAGGGGAGCCTACGAGCAGTACTTC. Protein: CASSEVHRGAYEQYF.

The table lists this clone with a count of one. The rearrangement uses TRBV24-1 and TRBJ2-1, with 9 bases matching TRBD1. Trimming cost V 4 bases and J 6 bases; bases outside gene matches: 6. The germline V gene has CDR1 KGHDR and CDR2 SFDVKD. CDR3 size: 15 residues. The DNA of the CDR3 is TGTGCCACCAGTGAACGGGACAGGGTTCTCAATGAGCAGTTCTTC. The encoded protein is CATSERDRVLNEQFF.